These 7 T cell receptor beta chains were all obtained from the same sample, sequenced in a study of type 1 regulatory T cells. In TCRdb, the reads were re-called with MiXCR into one record per CDR3 protein. Among approximately 72,000 distinct CDR3 sequences, about 69% were seen once, and the ten largest hold less than 8.5%. These TCRs are of unknown antigen specificity. Sequencing was carried out using cultured T cells, either the whole culture or a sorted T cell fraction (not recorded which). As to subset: Tr1-enriched cell product generated in vitro against host alloantigens. The receptor set was obtained from a human donor in good health.

This clonotype appeared a few times. This chain links TRBV9 with TRBJ2-7; TRBD2 aligns across 14 bases. The germline CDR1 and CDR2 sequences are SGDLS and YYNGEE. The CDR3 loop spans 16 amino acids. V lost 3 bases to trimming and J lost 4 bases; unmatched junction nucleotides: 6. CDR3 amino acids: CASSGGTSGSLYEQYF. CDR3 nucleotides: TGTGCCAGCAGCGGCGGGACTAGCGGGAGTTTGTACGAGCAGTACTTC.

The V and J genes are TRBV12-3 or TRBV12-4 and TRBJ2-1; 10 nucleotides line up with TRBD2. Trimming removed 1 base from V and 6 bases from J; junction bases left unmatched: 9. This CDR3 comprises 17 residues. The DNA for the CDR3 is TGTGCCAGCAGTTTAGACAAGCTAGCGGGAGTGGGCAATGAGCAGTTCTTC. Protein product: CASSLDKLAGVGNEQFF.

This clonotype was counted a few times. The V call is TRBV5-6, the J call TRBJ1-2, with D uncertain. CDR3 length: 13 amino acids. The V end was cut by 2 bases, the J end by 7 bases, with 12 bases between. The germline V gene encodes CDR1 SGHDT and CDR2 YYEEEE. CDR3 in amino acids: CASSLRGNAGYTF. CDR3 DNA: TGTGCCAGCAGCTTACGGGGTAATGCTGGCTACACCTTC.

This chain uses TRBV2 with TRBJ2-5; 8 nucleotides align to TRBD1. CDR3 size: 14 residues. In germline, CDR1 is SNHLY, CDR2 FYNNEI. Trimming cost V 6 bases and J 4 bases; bases outside gene matches: 7. The DNA of the CDR3 is TGTGCCAGCAGAGTTAACAGGGGGAGAGAGACCCAGTACTTC. This codes for CASRVNRGRETQYF.

The chain is built from TRBV27 and TRBJ1-4, with D uncertain. Trimming stripped 5 bases from V and 8 bases from J, with 15 bases between. CDR1 and CDR2 (germline): MNHEY, SMNVEV (reference sequence). The CDR3 consists of 14 residues. CDR3 coding DNA: TGTGCCAGCAGTCAATACCGGGAGACGGAAAAACTGTTTTTT. Protein product: CASSQYRETEKLFF.

Turning to this clonotype: No DNA is shown, since the ends of the CDR3 on it are uncertain; the CDR3 is the one TCRdb lists. The rearrangement links TRBV7-5 to TRBJ1-5; the DNA was not compared with TRBD1, the D call given in the table. TRBV7-5 is an annotated pseudogene. The CDR3 sequence runs 17 residues, both termini included. The CDR3 sequence is CISVPEARTGGCQPQHF.

J is TRBJ2-1 and V is TRBV20-1; TRBD2 matches at 10 bases. V lost 0 bases, J lost 8 bases, and 13 bases stayed unmatched. Germline loops: CDR1 DFQATT, CDR2 SNEGSKA (reference sequence). CDR3 size: 17 residues. The CDR3 DNA reads as TGCAGTGCTAGAGATCGTCGAGCGGGAGGGCCTAATGATGAGCAGTTCTTC. Residues: CSARDRRAGGPNDEQFF.